What follows describes a single T cell receptor (beta chain). These data come from a study of OX40 agonist ivuxolimab in advanced cancers. Study summary: Those enrolled were roughly 80% male, with a mean age of roughly 62 years and ages from roughly 20 to 85.

TCRdb's copy holds only in-frame clones and misses some; the assay was immunoSEQ multiplex PCR. The sample has around 72,000 clones; about 85% are singletons. Sampled blood was obtained at baseline, cycle 4 day 1, and cycle 7 day 1. The CDR3 loop spans 17 amino acids. J lost 0 bases, V lost 4 bases, and 4 bases had no gene match. Per the germline V gene, CDR1 is SGHRS and CDR2 is YFSETQ. Sequenced here: CD4+ or CD8+ T cells sorted from blood, sampled in a trial of the OX40 agonist ivuxolimab. The TCR originated in an adult with an advanced solid tumor such as melanoma, head and neck, liver or kidney cancer. The rearrangement joins TRBV5-1 to TRBJ2-1; 13 nucleotides line up with TRBD2. The CDR3 region is CASSGGLAGRSYNEQFF. CDR3 sequence (DNA): TGCGCCAGCAGCGGGGGACTAGCGGGACGCTCCTACAATGAGCAGTTCTTC.